The 24 T cell receptor beta chains below come from one sample, sequenced in a study of Ad26.COV2.S vaccination and SARS-CoV-2 variants. The table came from immunoSEQ multiplex PCR; TCRdb's copy has only in-frame clones and leaves some out. The table records hundreds of thousands of clones, about nine tenths of them present only once. Treatment reported: some 20 received Ad26.COV2.S at low or high dose, single or two shots; roughly 5 received placebo; per-sample allocation not given. Material that was analyzed had been drawn on day 63 after the first vaccine or placebo injection. The sequencing here drew on peripheral blood, taken in a trial of Ad26.COV2.S vaccine versus placebo. The receptors were sampled from a person aged 18 to 59 who received the Ad26.COV2.S COVID-19 vaccine or a placebo.

Concerning this clone: The same CDR3 can be traced to other DNA sequences in this sample. The chain joins TRBV3-1 (or the pseudogene TRBV3-2) to TRBJ1-5; D not certain. The V gene's germline CDR1 is LGHDT and CDR2 YNNKEL (reference sequence). V was cut by 1 base and J by 2 bases, with 6 bases left in between. The CDR3 is 14 residues long. This CDR3 is CASSQGRGNQPQHF. In DNA, the CDR3 is TGTGCCAGCAGCCAAGGACGGGGCAATCAGCCCCAGCATTTT.

V is TRBV24-1 and J is TRBJ2-1, with a weak D call TRBD2 (6 bases). Trimming took 0 bases from V and 5 from J, leaving 13 bases between them. CDR1 and CDR2 (germline): KGHDR, SFDVKD. This CDR3 has 16 amino acids. CDR3 in amino acids: CATSDLRGSNDNEQFF. In nucleotides, the CDR3 is TGTGCCACCAGTGATTTGCGGGGGTCGAATGACAATGAGCAGTTCTTC.

The chain has TRBV7-3 and TRBJ1-5, with 9 bases lining up with TRBD1. The germline V gene has CDR1 SGHTA and CDR2 FQGTGA. This CDR3 is 14 amino acids long. V was pared by 2 bases and J by 7 bases, with 3 bases of the junction left unmatched. This CDR3 reads CASSLGQGPQPQHF. The CDR3 coding sequence is TGTGCCAGCAGCTTAGGACAGGGGCCCCAGCCCCAGCATTTT.

Here the CDR3 DNA reads TGCGCCAGCAGCCAAGGCCCGAGCGGGAACCCTAGGTATGGGTACGAGCAGTACTTC. This codes for CASSQGPSGNPRYGYEQYF. The chain joins TRBV4-3 to TRBJ2-7; 7 nucleotides agree with TRBD2. Germline values: CDR1 LGHNA, CDR2 YSLEER. The V segment lost 1 base and the J segment 4 bases; nucleotides outside the gene matches: 19. The CDR3 runs 19 residues.

The rearrangement uses TRBV12-3 or TRBV12-4 and TRBJ1-4, with a tentative D call TRBD1 (6 bases). CDR3 size: 11 residues. V was shortened by 5 bases and J by 14 bases, with 12 bases between the two germline ends. CDR3 in amino acids: CASSHRTDLFF. Here the CDR3 DNA reads TGTGCCAGCAGTCACCGGACAGACCTGTTTTTT.

The chain combines TRBV6-1 with TRBJ1-6; D unclear. V lost 2 bases, J lost 2 bases, and 1 base lay in between. Looked up from germline, CDR1 is MNHNS and CDR2 is SASEGT. There are 13 residues in the CDR3. CDR3 coding DNA: TGTGCCAGCAGTGAACCCTATAATTCACCCCTCCACTTT. The encoded protein is CASSEPYNSPLHF.

This chain links TRBV7-3 with TRBJ1-1, with 8 bases that match TRBD1. From germline, CDR1 is SGHTA and CDR2 FQGTGA. Germline trimming cut 5 bases from V and 8 bases from J; bases unmatched to any gene: 7. The CDR3 spans 13 residues. This chain's CDR3 is CASSTRTGPEAFF. CDR3 nucleotide sequence: TGTGCCAGCAGCACAAGGACAGGGCCGGAAGCTTTCTTT.

CDR3 residues: CASSQYSGVPTEAFF. As DNA, the CDR3 is TGTGCCAGCAGCCAATACTCAGGTGTCCCCACTGAAGCTTTCTTT. The V gene is TRBV3-1 (or the pseudogene TRBV3-2), the J gene TRBJ1-1; no clear D gene. In germline, CDR1 is LGHDT, CDR2 YNNKEL (reference sequence). V dropped 2 bases and J dropped 4 bases, with 14 bases sitting between them. The CDR3 is made up of 15 amino acids.

This clone was recorded once. The J gene is TRBJ1-2, the V gene TRBV7-9; D is possibly TRBD1 (5 bases). V lost 1 base and J lost 3, with 12 bases in between. This CDR3 contains 15 residues. CDR1 is SEHNR and CDR2 is FQNEAQ in the germline V gene (reference sequence). The CDR3 region is CASSLGGEFDYGYTF. DNA of the CDR3: TGTGCCAGCAGCTTAGGAGGGGAATTCGACTATGGCTACACCTTC.

The rearrangement uses TRBV12-3 or TRBV12-4 and TRBJ2-1; 8 nucleotides line up with TRBD2. CDR3 length: 11 amino acids. J gave up 14 bases and V 2 bases, and 2 bases lay outside the gene matches. CDR3 protein: CASSLRREEFF. The CDR3, as DNA: TGTGCCAGCAGTTTACGGCGGGAGGAGTTCTTC.

The rearrangement uses TRBV6-5 and TRBJ1-2; 7 bases agree with TRBD1. CDR1 MNHEY and CDR2 SVGAGI come from the germline V gene. The trim removed 6 bases at V and 7 bases at J, leaving 5 bases unmatched. The CDR3 runs 12 residues. CDR3 sequence reads: CASRTRGLGYTF. The CDR3 DNA reads TGTGCCAGCAGGACGAGGGGGCTTGGCTACACCTTC.

V usage is TRBV6-5 and J usage is TRBJ2-7; weak D call: TRBD1 (5 bases). The ends were cut back, 6 bases at V and 9 bases at J, with 12 bases in the middle. Germline V gene lookup returns CDR1 MNHEY and CDR2 SVGAGI. The CDR3 consists of 11 residues. CDR3: CASRNGAGQYF. The CDR3 DNA is TGTGCCAGCAGAAATGGGGCAGGGCAGTACTTC.

The J gene is TRBJ2-7, the V gene TRBV14; no clear D. This CDR3 comprises 12 residues. V lost 4 bases and J lost 5, with 9 bases in between. Per germline, CDR1 SGHDN and CDR2 FVKESK. The CDR3 protein is CASSPTAHEQYF. Written as DNA, the CDR3 is TGTGCCAGCAGCCCAACAGCTCACGAGCAGTACTTC.

J is TRBJ1-4 and V is TRBV7-6, with 7 bases fitting TRBD1. The germline CDR1 and CDR2 sequences are SGHVS and FNYEAQ. The CDR3 runs to 17 residues. V lost 0 bases, J lost 2 bases, and 6 bases stayed unmatched. In nucleotides, the CDR3 is TGTGCCAGCAGCTTAGCGCCGCGACAGGGCACTAATGAAAAACTGTTTTTT. Translation: CASSLAPRQGTNEKLFF.

V and J are TRBV5-1 and TRBJ1-6; D may be TRBD1 (6 bases). This CDR3 is 15 amino acids long. The V and J ends lost 0 bases and 14 bases respectively, with 18 bases between them. CDR1 and CDR2 (germline): SGHRS, YFSETQ. The CDR3 here is CASSLEGRGSQSLHF. The DNA for the CDR3 is TGCGCCAGCAGCTTGGAGGGCAGGGGATCTCAGTCCCTCCACTTT.

The chain uses TRBV7-2 and TRBJ2-1; 14 bases are a match to TRBD2. CDR1 and CDR2 from the germline V gene are SGHTA and FQGNSA. The CDR3 has 15 residues. Trimming took 5 bases from V and 6 from J; bases not matched to a gene: 3. The CDR3 sequence: CASSMGLAGVNEQFF. Here the CDR3 DNA reads TGTGCCAGCAGCATGGGACTAGCGGGAGTCAATGAGCAGTTCTTC. The whole variable domain, remainder taken from reference TRBV7-2 and TRBJ2-1, is GAGVSQSPSNKVTEKGKDVELRCDPISGHTALYWYRQSLGQGLEFLIYFQGNSAPDKSGLPSDRFSAERTGGSVSTLTIQRTQQEDSAVYLCASSMGLAGVNEQFFGPGTRLTVL.

The chain is built from TRBV12-3 or TRBV12-4 and TRBJ2-2, with D uncertain. This CDR3 region has 12 residues. The V gene lost 5 bases and the J gene lost 1 base, with 2 bases spanning the gap. CDR3 nucleotide sequence: TGTGCCAGCAGTCAGAACACCGGGGAGCTGTTTTTT. Amino acid sequence: CASSQNTGELFF.

The chain couples TRBV29-1 to TRBJ1-2, with 7 bases lining up with TRBD1. From germline, CDR1 is SQVTM and CDR2 ANQGSEA. The CDR3 is 12 residues long. DNA for the CDR3: TGCAGTTGCCGACAGGGTACAGATGGCTACACCTTC. The encoded protein is CSCRQGTDGYTF.

The chain couples TRBV4-3 to TRBJ1-1; D gene ambiguous. There are 15 residues in the CDR3. V dropped 4 bases and J dropped 7 bases, with 19 bases sitting between them. Germline V gene lookup returns CDR1 LGHNA and CDR2 YSLEER. In DNA form, the CDR3 reads TGCGCCAGCAGCCCAGATGACACACAGTACATTGAAGCTTTCTTT. Its protein is CASSPDDTQYIEAFF.

J is TRBJ2-7 and V is TRBV5-6; TRBD1 aligns across 9 bases. Germline CDR1 SGHDT, CDR2 YYEEEE. The CDR3 length is 14 residues. Germline trimming cut 4 bases from V and 6 bases from J; bases unmatched to any gene: 8. This CDR3 reads CASSRQQGAREQYF. The CDR3 DNA reads as TGTGCCAGCAGCCGACAACAGGGGGCCCGCGAGCAGTACTTC.

Only a few counts were recorded for this clone. The chain recombines TRBV6-5 with TRBJ2-7; 14 bases are shared with TRBD2. V trimming: 2 bases; J trimming: 3 bases; junction bases outside the gene matches: 0. This CDR3 is built from 15 residues. Germline loops: CDR1 MNHEY, CDR2 SVGAGI. The DNA of the CDR3 is TGTGCCAGCAGTTACGGGACTAGCGGGAGCTACGAGCAGTACTTC. Translated: CASSYGTSGSYEQYF.

This chain links TRBV6-2 or TRBV6-3 with TRBJ2-2, with 9 bases fitting TRBD2. Germline V CDR1 and CDR2: MNHEY, SVGEGT. J gave up 5 bases and V 0 bases, and 4 bases lay outside the gene matches. The CDR3 runs to 16 residues. The CDR3 sequence: CASSYSRTSATGELFF. The CDR3 nucleotides read TGTGCCAGCAGTTACTCAAGGACTAGCGCTACCGGGGAGCTGTTTTTT.

The chain carries TRBV18 and TRBJ1-5; no reliable D call. V was trimmed by 4 bases and J by 2 bases, leaving 12 bases between them. Germline V gene lookup returns CDR1 KGHSH and CDR2 LQKENI. The CDR3 extends over 15 amino acids. In DNA form, the CDR3 reads TGTGCCAGCTCACTGGTGGATCGGGGCAATCAGCCCCAGCATTTT. Encoded protein: CASSLVDRGNQPQHF.

The chain combines TRBV6-4 with TRBJ1-2; no reliable D call. The CDR3 runs to 16 residues. Trimming stripped 7 bases from V and 0 bases from J, with 18 bases between. Germline V gene sequence: CDR1 MRHNA, CDR2 SNTAGT. Here the CDR3 DNA reads TGTGCCAGCAAAGCGGACGAGGGAAAAGCTAACTATGGCTACACCTTC. Translated: CASKADEGKANYGYTF.